Listed here is a single T cell receptor (beta chain). The data derive from a study of blood T cell repertoires in COVID-19. Across the study: T cells, B-cell-depleted T cells, or PBMCs provided the cDNA or gDNA that served as material.

The assay was immunoSEQ multiplex PCR, and TCRdb's table has in-frame clones only and misses some. The data show about 190,000 clones, 70% to 90% seen once. Source material: peripheral blood. This clonotype originated in a human donor in a cohort sampled during active COVID-19.

This CDR3 reads CASSELEWQFF. The CDR3 coding sequence is TGTGCCAGCAGTGAACTAGAGTGGCAGTTCTTC. V is TRBV2 and J is TRBJ2-1; D gene uncertain. Trimming left V 2 bases short and J 12 bases short, with 8 bases between. This CDR3 is built from 11 residues. Germline CDR1 and CDR2: SNHLY and FYNNEI.